This T cell receptor beta chain is drawn from a study of early T cells in non-severe SARS-CoV-2 infection. TCRdb re-derived calls from the 5' RACE reads in MiXCR, one entry per CDR3 protein. Of tens of thousands of distinct CDR3 sequences listed, approximately 7.6% are singletons. CDR3 length equals 18 residues. Trimming cost V 2 bases and J 0 bases; bases outside gene matches: 11. In germline, CDR1 is WSHSY, CDR2 SAAADI. This chain joins TRBV10-2 and TRBJ2-3; 7 bases fit TRBD2. The source of this sequence is an adult who was a healthcare worker with PCR-confirmed SARS-CoV-2 infection or an uninfected control (not recorded which). Sequenced input: whole blood. DNA for the CDR3: TGCGCCAGCAGTGAGGCGATAAACGGGGGGACTAGCACAGATACGCAGTATTTT. Its translation is CASSEAINGGTSTDTQYF.